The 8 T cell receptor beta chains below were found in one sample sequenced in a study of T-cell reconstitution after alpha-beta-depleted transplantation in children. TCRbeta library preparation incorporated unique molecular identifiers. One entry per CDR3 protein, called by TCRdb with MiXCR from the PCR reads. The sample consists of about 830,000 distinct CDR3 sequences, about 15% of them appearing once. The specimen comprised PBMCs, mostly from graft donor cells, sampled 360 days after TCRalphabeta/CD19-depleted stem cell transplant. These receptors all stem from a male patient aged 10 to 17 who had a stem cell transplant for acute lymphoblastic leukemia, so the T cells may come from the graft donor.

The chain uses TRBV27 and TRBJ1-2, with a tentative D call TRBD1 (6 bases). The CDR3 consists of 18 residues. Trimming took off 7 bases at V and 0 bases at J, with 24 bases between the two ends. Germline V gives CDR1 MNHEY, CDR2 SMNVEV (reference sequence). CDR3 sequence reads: CASTTLYRESSANYGYTF. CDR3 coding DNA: TGTGCCAGCACCACACTCTACAGGGAATCGTCGGCTAACTATGGCTACACCTTC.

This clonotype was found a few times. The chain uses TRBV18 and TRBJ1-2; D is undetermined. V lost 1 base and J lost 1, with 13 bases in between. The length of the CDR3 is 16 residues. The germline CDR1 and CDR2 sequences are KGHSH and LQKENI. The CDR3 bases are TGTGCCAGCTCACCACAATCGCGGGGAATTAACTATGGCTACACCTTC. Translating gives CASSPQSRGINYGYTF.

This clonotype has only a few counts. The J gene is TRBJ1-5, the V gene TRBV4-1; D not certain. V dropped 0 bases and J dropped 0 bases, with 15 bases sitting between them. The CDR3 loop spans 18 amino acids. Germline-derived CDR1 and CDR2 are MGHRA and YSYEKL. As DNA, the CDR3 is TGCGCCAGCAGCCAAGACGGGGTGGTATTGTATAGCAATCAGCCCCAGCATTTT. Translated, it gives CASSQDGVVLYSNQPQHF.

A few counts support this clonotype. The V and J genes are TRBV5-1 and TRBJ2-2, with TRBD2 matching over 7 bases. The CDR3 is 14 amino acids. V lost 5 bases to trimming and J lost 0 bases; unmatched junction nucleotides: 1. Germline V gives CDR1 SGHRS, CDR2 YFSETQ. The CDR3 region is CASRREPNTGELFF. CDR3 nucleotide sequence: TGCGCCAGCAGGCGGGAGCCGAACACCGGGGAGCTGTTTTTT.

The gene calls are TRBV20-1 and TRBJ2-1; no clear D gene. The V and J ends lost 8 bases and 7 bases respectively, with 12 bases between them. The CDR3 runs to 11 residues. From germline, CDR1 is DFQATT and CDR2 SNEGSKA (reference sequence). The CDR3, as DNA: TGCAGTCGTATAGGCAGGAATGAGCAGTTCTTC. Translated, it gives CSRIGRNEQFF.

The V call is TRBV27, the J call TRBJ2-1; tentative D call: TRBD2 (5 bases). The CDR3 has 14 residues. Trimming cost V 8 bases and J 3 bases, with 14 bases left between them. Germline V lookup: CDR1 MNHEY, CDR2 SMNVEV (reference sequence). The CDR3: CASGSSVYYNEQFF. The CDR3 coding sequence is TGTGCCAGCGGGAGTTCGGTCTACTACAATGAGCAGTTCTTC.

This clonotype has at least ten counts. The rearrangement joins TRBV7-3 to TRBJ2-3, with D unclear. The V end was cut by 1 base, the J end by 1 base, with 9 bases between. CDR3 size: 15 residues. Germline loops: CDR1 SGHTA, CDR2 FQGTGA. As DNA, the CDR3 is TGTGCCAGCAGCTTAATGGGGTCTGGCACAGATACGCAGTATTTT. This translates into CASSLMGSGTDTQYF.

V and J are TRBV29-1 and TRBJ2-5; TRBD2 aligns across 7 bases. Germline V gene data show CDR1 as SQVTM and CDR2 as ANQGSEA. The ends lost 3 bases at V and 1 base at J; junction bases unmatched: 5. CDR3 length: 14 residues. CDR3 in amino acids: CSVEGRGSQETQYF. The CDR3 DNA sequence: TGCAGCGTTGAGGGGCGGGGGAGCCAAGAGACCCAGTACTTC.